This TCR beta chain was retrieved from a study of cytomegalovirus exposure and HLA in healthy donors. The PCR was carried out with 60 Vbeta primers and 13 Jbeta primers. Sequencing used immunoSEQ multiplex PCR; TCRdb keeps in-frame clones, though not all of them. The table lists 200,000 or so clones, over 75% of them singletons, with around 4% in the top ten. J lost 6 bases, V lost 5 bases, and 9 bases had no gene match. CDR3 length: 15 amino acids. CDR1 and CDR2 from the germline V gene are MNHEY and SVGAGI. Findings of the study overall: No immune exposure information besides CMV serostatus was available. About 180 TCR beta chains were listed as cytomegalovirus-associated.

Those who donated were healthy bone marrow donors. Nominally healthy donors provided the samples, though records likely missed some immune exposures. To note about this clone: The antigen is unknown.

The TCR comes from a man between 45 and 60 years old in good health and CMV-seronegative. This chain joins TRBV6-5 and TRBJ2-1, with 8 bases that match TRBD1. The specimen was PBMCs. CDR3 nucleotides: TGTGCCAGCAGTCAGGGACAGGAAGTTGTCAATGAGCAGTTCTTC. Protein sequence: CASSQGQEVVNEQFF.